These 22 T cell receptor beta chains came from one sample sequenced in a study of T cell responses to AZD1222 COVID-19 vaccine. Here immunoSEQ multiplex PCR was the method, and the copy in TCRdb shows in-frame clones only, minus some. The data show about 82,000 clones, with 87% seen just once and about 17% held by the top ten. Material: peripheral blood, obtained 28 days after the second AZD1222 dose. The source is an adult who received the AZD1222 COVID-19 vaccine.

The rearrangement joins TRBV5-4 to TRBJ2-2; no reliable D call. V dropped 9 bases and J dropped 6 bases, with 18 bases sitting between them. Germline lookup yields CDR1 SGHNT and CDR2 YYREEE (reference sequence). The length of the CDR3 is 14 residues. The CDR3 reads CATKKERTSGELFF. The CDR3 DNA follows: TGTGCCACCAAAAAAGAAAGGACCTCCGGGGAGCTGTTTTTT. The full variable domain, completed using reference TRBV5-4 and TRBJ2-2, is ETGVTQSPTHLIKTRGQQVTLRCSSQSGHNTVSWYQQALGQGPQFIFQYYREEENGRGNFPPRFSGLQFPNYSSELNVNALELDDSALYLCATKKERTSGELFFGEGSRLTVL.

The V and J genes are TRBV5-8 and TRBJ1-6; the D is unclear. The CDR3 sequence is 16 residues long. Trimming took 4 bases from V and 9 from J, leaving 20 bases between them. The V gene's germline CDR1 is SGHTS and CDR2 YDEGEE. The CDR3 DNA is TGTGCCAGCAGCGCCAGAACCTCCTTTTCAGGTTCACCCCTCCACTTT. The encoded protein is CASSARTSFSGSPLHF.

The chain joins TRBV7-8 to TRBJ2-7; a possible D gene is TRBD2 (5 bases). This CDR3 is 14 amino acids long. Germline values: CDR1 SGHVS, CDR2 FQNEAQ. V was trimmed by 8 bases and J by 3 bases, leaving 17 bases between them. CDR3 sequence: CASAEREGSYEQYF. The CDR3, as DNA: TGTGCCAGCGCAGAAAGAGAGGGAAGCTACGAGCAGTACTTC. The complete variable domain, with remaining parts taken from reference TRBV7-8 and TRBJ2-7, reads GAGVSQSPRYKVAKRGQDVALRCDPISGHVSLFWYQQALGQGPEFLTYFQNEAQLDKSGLPSDRFFAERPEGSVSTLKIQRTQQEDSAVYLCASAEREGSYEQYFGPGTRLTVT.

The chain employs TRBV30 and TRBJ2-3; D unclear. Germline CDR1 reads GTSNPN; CDR2 reads SVGIG (reference sequence). The CDR3 covers 13 residues. Trimming shortened V by 2 bases and J by 4 bases, and 10 bases separated the two germline ends. CDR3 sequence reads: CAWSLVRADTQYF. Here the CDR3 DNA reads TGTGCCTGGAGTTTGGTCCGCGCAGATACGCAGTATTTT.

The rearrangement links TRBV2 to TRBJ1-6; D is unclear. Germline-derived CDR1 and CDR2 are SNHLY and FYNNEI. The V gene lost 7 bases and the J gene lost 3 bases, with 10 bases spanning the gap. CDR3 length equals 14 residues. The CDR3, as DNA: TGTGCCAGCAAAAGTTCCTTCTATAATTCACCCCTCCACTTT. Its translation is CASKSSFYNSPLHF. The variable domain in full, with the rest retrieved from reference TRBV2 and TRBJ1-6, is EPEVTQTPSHQVTQMGQEVILRCVPISNHLYFYWYRQILGQKVEFLVSFYNNEISEKSEIFDDQFSVERPDGSNFTLKIRSTKLEDSAMYFCASKSSFYNSPLHFGNGTRLTVT.

This chain connects TRBV12-3 or TRBV12-4 to TRBJ1-1; weak D call: TRBD1 (6 bases). The CDR3 loop spans 13 amino acids. V lost 7 bases to trimming and J lost 4 bases, with 13 bases between them. The CDR3 here is CASTKGVRTEAFF. In DNA form, the CDR3 reads TGTGCCAGCACCAAGGGGGTTCGCACTGAAGCTTTCTTT.

The V gene is TRBV11-2, the J gene TRBJ2-1, with D hard to call. CDR3 length: 15 residues. Per the germline V gene, CDR1 is SGHAT and CDR2 is FQNNGV. The V end was cut by 0 bases, the J end by 0 bases, with 6 bases between. The DNA of the CDR3 is TGTGCCAGCAGCTTAGATTTTGGCTCCTACAATGAGCAGTTCTTC. It yields the protein CASSLDFGSYNEQFF. Full variable domain (outside the CDR3, taken from reference TRBV11-2 and TRBJ2-1): EAGVAQSPRYKIIEKRQSVAFWCNPISGHATLYWYQQILGQGPKLLIQFQNNGVVDDSQLPKDRFSAERLKGVDSTLKIQPAKLEDSAVYLCASSLDFGSYNEQFFGPGTRLTVL.

The rearrangement links TRBV7-2 to TRBJ2-3; 8 nucleotides agree with TRBD1. With V trimmed by 4 bases and J by 8 bases, 8 bases remained unmatched. Germline loops: CDR1 SGHTA, CDR2 FQGNSA. CDR3 size: 14 residues. The CDR3 reads CASSSGQGEGTQYF. CDR3 DNA: TGTGCCAGCAGCTCTGGACAGGGTGAGGGTACGCAGTATTTT.

The V and J genes are TRBV3-1 (or the pseudogene TRBV3-2) and TRBJ2-7, with 8 positions matching TRBD2. The ends lost 1 base at V and 3 bases at J; junction bases unmatched: 5. CDR1 is LGHDT and CDR2 is YNNKEL in the germline V gene (reference sequence). The CDR3 is made up of 15 amino acids. The CDR3 nucleotides read TGTGCCAGCAGCCAAGGTGGGCGGGGGGACTACGAGCAGTACTTC. Its translation is CASSQGGRGDYEQYF.

The genes are TRBV27 and TRBJ1-1; TRBD1 is a possible D gene (6 bases). Germline loops: CDR1 MNHEY, CDR2 SMNVEV (reference sequence). The CDR3 consists of 15 residues. Between the trimmed V and J ends, which lost 0 bases and 0 bases, there was a span of 8 bases. CDR3 nucleotides: TGTGCCAGCAGTTTATCGGGGGCCCTGAACACTGAAGCTTTCTTT. This sequence encodes CASSLSGALNTEAFF.

The genes are TRBV2 and TRBJ1-3, with 8 bases that match TRBD1. This CDR3 has 15 residues. Germline V gene lookup returns CDR1 SNHLY and CDR2 FYNNEI. J lost 1 base, V lost 5 bases, and 4 bases had no gene match. CDR3 DNA sequence: TGTGCCAGCAGTACTAACAGGGGGTCTGGAAACACCATATATTTT. Its protein product is CASSTNRGSGNTIYF. Full variable domain (rest looked up from reference TRBV2 and TRBJ1-3): EPEVTQTPSHQVTQMGQEVILRCVPISNHLYFYWYRQILGQKVEFLVSFYNNEISEKSEIFDDQFSVERPDGSNFTLKIRSTKLEDSAMYFCASSTNRGSGNTIYFGEGSWLTVV.

The chain recombines TRBV3-1 (or the pseudogene TRBV3-2) with TRBJ1-1; D uncertain. This CDR3 is built from 14 residues. Germline values: CDR1 LGHDT, CDR2 YNNKEL (reference sequence). V was cut by 0 bases and J by 1 base, with 6 bases left in between. The CDR3: CASSQDRRNTEAFF. The CDR3 DNA sequence: TGTGCCAGCAGCCAAGACAGGAGGAACACTGAAGCTTTCTTT.

The chain employs TRBV11-3 and TRBJ2-7, with 8 bases aligning to TRBD2. The CDR3 spans 20 residues. Trimming at V came to 0 bases and at J to 1 base, leaving 17 bases not matched to a gene. Germline assignment: CDR1 SGHNT and CDR2 YENEEA. The CDR3 spells CASSLDPGGPLISVSYEQYF. The DNA of the CDR3 is TGTGCCAGCAGCTTAGATCCGGGGGGGCCTCTCATTTCAGTATCCTACGAGCAGTACTTC.

This rearrangement joins TRBV5-4 to TRBJ2-1; 9 bases are a match to TRBD1. Germline V gene sequence: CDR1 SGHNT, CDR2 YYREEE (reference sequence). V trimming: 4 bases; J trimming: 3 bases; junction bases outside the gene matches: 5. This CDR3 is built from 15 residues. CDR3 DNA: TGTGCCAGCAGCCCGGACAGGGGCAACTACAATGAGCAGTTCTTC. It codes for CASSPDRGNYNEQFF.

The chain employs TRBV4-1 and TRBJ1-2; possible D gene TRBD1, 5 bases. Looked up from germline, CDR1 is MGHRA and CDR2 is YSYEKL. Trimming took off 0 bases at V and 4 bases at J, with 15 bases between the two ends. CDR3 size: 16 residues. Written as DNA, the CDR3 is TGCGCCAGCAGCCAAGATGGCGCAGGGCTGGGCTATGGCTACACCTTC. Protein product: CASSQDGAGLGYGYTF.

The chain employs TRBV5-8 and TRBJ1-2; no reliable D call. The CDR3 is made up of 13 amino acids. The V and J ends lost 4 bases and 3 bases respectively, with 10 bases between them. The germline gives CDR1 SGHTS, CDR2 YDEGEE. The CDR3: CASSKRAYYGYTF. DNA of the CDR3: TGTGCCAGCAGCAAGCGGGCCTACTATGGCTACACCTTC.

This rearrangement joins TRBV5-6 to TRBJ2-5, with D perhaps given as TRBD1 or TRBD2 (6 bases each). The germline V gene has CDR1 SGHDT and CDR2 YYEEEE. The CDR3 length is 16 residues. V dropped 4 bases and J dropped 2 bases, with 18 bases sitting between them. Here the CDR3 DNA reads TGTGCCAGCAGCCTCGATCGGGGGACATTTCAAGAGACCCAGTACTTC. Protein: CASSLDRGTFQETQYF.

The chain recombines TRBV4-1 with TRBJ2-6; D is unclear. V lost 6 bases, J lost 2 bases, and 5 bases lay in between. The CDR3 is made up of 13 amino acids. Germline values: CDR1 MGHRA, CDR2 YSYEKL. The CDR3 nucleotides are TGCGCCAGCAGTTCACCTGGGGCCAACGTCCTGACTTTC. As protein: CASSSPGANVLTF.

The chain has TRBV24-1 and TRBJ2-5, with 9 bases matching TRBD1. Looked up from germline, CDR1 is KGHDR and CDR2 is SFDVKD. CDR3 length: 21 residues. J lost 3 bases, V lost 4 bases, and 23 bases had no gene match. The CDR3 is CATSDSYRGLLPPWAKETQYF. CDR3 DNA sequence: TGTGCCACCAGTGACTCGTACAGGGGGCTCCTACCCCCTTGGGCGAAAGAGACCCAGTACTTC.

This chain connects TRBV4-1 to TRBJ2-3, with D hard to call. Germline V gene lookup returns CDR1 MGHRA and CDR2 YSYEKL. V shed 0 bases and J shed 1 base, with 11 bases lying between them. The CDR3 contains 16 residues. The CDR3 protein is CASSQEDRGGTDTQYF. CDR3 nucleotides: TGCGCCAGCAGCCAAGAAGATCGTGGAGGCACAGATACGCAGTATTTT.

The CDR3 coding sequence is TGTGCCAGCAGCGTTGGCCTTCACGGGACCAACGAGCAGTACTTC. The encoded protein is CASSVGLHGTNEQYF. The rearrangement links TRBV9 to TRBJ2-7, with D perhaps given as TRBD1 or TRBD2 (5 bases each). The CDR3 is 15 residues long. Trimming took off 2 bases at V and 5 bases at J, with 17 bases between the two ends. The germline V gene has CDR1 SGDLS and CDR2 YYNGEE.

This clone was counted once. The genes are TRBV6-6 and TRBJ2-7, with D perhaps matching TRBD2 (5 bases). The CDR3 contains 15 residues. Deletions cut 6 bases from V and 0 bases from J, with 15 bases between. From germline, CDR1 is MNHNY and CDR2 SVGAGI (reference sequence). This chain's CDR3 is CASSLLPEVSYEQYF. The CDR3, as DNA: TGTGCCAGCAGCCTTCTACCGGAGGTCTCCTACGAGCAGTACTTC.